A single T cell receptor beta chain is shown here with its context. Its antigen remains unknown. The table came from immunoSEQ multiplex PCR; TCRdb's copy has only in-frame clones and leaves some out. There are about 120,000 clones in the sample; over 75% occur only once, and approximately 1.1% lies in the top ten. Between the trimmed V and J ends, which lost 3 bases and 6 bases, there was a span of 14 bases. Germline CDR1 MNHEY, CDR2 SMNVEV (reference sequence). CDR3 length: 14 amino acids. This entry belongs to a study of T cell responses to AZD1222 COVID-19 vaccine. Study background: Second-dose timings of about 4 or about 12 weeks were pooled. Study conclusions and caveats: It was only after the peak T cell response that any repertoires were sampled. Targets within unmutated variant regions were reportedly found for nearly half of spike-specific TCRs. Distributed over spike, vaccine-associated CD4 TCRs predominated at 160-218 and 743-854.

The chain couples TRBV27 to TRBJ1-2; D uncertain. The sample in question was peripheral blood, obtained on day 0 of AZD1222 vaccination. This clonotype was obtained from an adult in good health. The CDR3 region is CASSLYYLQDGYTF. The DNA for the CDR3 is TGTGCCAGCAGTTTGTACTACCTGCAGGATGGCTACACCTTC.